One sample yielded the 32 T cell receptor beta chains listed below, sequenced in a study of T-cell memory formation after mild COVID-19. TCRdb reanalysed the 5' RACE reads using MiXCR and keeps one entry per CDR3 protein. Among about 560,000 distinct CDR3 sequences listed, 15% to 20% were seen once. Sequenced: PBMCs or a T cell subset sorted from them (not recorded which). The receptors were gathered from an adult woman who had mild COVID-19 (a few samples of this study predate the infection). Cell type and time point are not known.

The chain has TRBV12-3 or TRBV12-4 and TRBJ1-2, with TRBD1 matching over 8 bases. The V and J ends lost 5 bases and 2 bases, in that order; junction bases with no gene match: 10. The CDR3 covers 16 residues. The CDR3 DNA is TGTGCCAGCAGTCCACGTCGGGACAGGCTAAACTATGGCTACACCTTC. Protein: CASSPRRDRLNYGYTF.

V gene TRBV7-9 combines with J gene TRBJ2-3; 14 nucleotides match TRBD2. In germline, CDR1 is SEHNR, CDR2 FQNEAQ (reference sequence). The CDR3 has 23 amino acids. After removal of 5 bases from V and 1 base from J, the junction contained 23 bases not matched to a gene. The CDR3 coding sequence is TGTGCCAGCAGCCAAACTACGCTTCGGACTAGCGGGGGGTCCCCGCCCCGCACAGATACGCAGTATTTT. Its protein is CASSQTTLRTSGGSPPRTDTQYF.

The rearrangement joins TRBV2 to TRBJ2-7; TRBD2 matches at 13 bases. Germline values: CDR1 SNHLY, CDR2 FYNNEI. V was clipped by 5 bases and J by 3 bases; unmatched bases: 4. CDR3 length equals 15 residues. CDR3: CASSPGTSGIYEQYF. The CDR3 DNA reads TGTGCCAGCAGTCCCGGGACTAGCGGGATCTACGAGCAGTACTTC.

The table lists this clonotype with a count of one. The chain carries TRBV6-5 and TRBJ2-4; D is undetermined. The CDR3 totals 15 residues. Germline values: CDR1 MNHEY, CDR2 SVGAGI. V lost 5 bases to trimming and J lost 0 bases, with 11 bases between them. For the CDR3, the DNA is TGTGCCAGCAGTACCCCCCGCCTAGCCAAAAACATTCAGTACTTC. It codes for CASSTPRLAKNIQYF.

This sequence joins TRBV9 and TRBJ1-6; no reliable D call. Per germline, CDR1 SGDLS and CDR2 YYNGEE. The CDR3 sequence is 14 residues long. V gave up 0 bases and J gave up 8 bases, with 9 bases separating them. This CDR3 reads CASSVGAEDSPLHF. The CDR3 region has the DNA TGTGCCAGCAGCGTAGGTGCAGAAGATTCACCCCTCCACTTT.

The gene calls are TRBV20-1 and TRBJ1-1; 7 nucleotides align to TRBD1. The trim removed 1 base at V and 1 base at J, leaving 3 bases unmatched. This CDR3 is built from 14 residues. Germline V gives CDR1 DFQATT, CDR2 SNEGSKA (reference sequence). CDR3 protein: CSARARTGNTEAFF. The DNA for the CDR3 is TGCAGTGCTAGAGCACGGACAGGGAACACTGAAGCTTTCTTT.

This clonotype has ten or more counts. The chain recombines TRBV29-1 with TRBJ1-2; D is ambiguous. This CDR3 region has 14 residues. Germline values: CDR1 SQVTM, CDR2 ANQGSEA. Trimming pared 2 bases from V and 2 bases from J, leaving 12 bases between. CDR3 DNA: TGCAGCGTTGAATCGTGGGGAATGAACTATGGCTACACCTTC. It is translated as CSVESWGMNYGYTF.

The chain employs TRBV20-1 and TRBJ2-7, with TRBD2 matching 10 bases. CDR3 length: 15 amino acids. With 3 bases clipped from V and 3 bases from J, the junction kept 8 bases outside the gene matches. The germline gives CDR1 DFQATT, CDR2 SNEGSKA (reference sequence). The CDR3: CSARPIAGGIYEQYF. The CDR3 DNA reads TGCAGTGCTAGGCCGATAGCGGGAGGAATCTACGAGCAGTACTTC.

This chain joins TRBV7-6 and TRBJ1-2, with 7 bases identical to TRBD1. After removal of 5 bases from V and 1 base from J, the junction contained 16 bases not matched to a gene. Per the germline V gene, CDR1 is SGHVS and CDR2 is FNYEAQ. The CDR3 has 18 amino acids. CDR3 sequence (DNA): TGTGCCAGCAGCCCCGACCTTGGGACAGCTCCATTTAACTATGGCTACACCTTC. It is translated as CASSPDLGTAPFNYGYTF.

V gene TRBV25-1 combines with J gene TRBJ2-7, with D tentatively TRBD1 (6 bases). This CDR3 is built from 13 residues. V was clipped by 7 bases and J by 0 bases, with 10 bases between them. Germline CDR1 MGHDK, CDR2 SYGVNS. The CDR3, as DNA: TGTGCCAGCAAGACAGGTACCTCCTACGAGCAGTACTTC. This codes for CASKTGTSYEQYF.

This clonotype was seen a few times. CDR3 nucleotide sequence: TGTGCCAGTAGTACGACTTCAAAGATTGGAGGGGAAAAACTGTTTTTT. The encoded protein is CASSTTSKIGGEKLFF. The rearrangement joins TRBV19 to TRBJ1-4; D is unresolved. The germline V gene encodes CDR1 LNHDA and CDR2 SQIVND (reference sequence). The CDR3 totals 16 residues. Trimming removed 4 bases at V and 8 bases at J, with 20 bases between.

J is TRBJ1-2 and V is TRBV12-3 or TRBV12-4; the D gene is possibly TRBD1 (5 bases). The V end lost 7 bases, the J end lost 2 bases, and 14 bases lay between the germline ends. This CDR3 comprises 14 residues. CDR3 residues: CASNWNRGNYGYTF. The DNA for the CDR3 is TGTGCCAGCAATTGGAACCGGGGGAACTATGGCTACACCTTC.

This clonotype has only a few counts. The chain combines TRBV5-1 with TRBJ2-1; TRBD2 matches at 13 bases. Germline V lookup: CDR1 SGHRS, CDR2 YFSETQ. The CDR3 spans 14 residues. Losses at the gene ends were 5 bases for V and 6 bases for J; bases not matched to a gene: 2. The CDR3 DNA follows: TGCGCCAGCAGACTAGCGGGAGGGAGCAATGAGCAGTTCTTC. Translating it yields CASRLAGGSNEQFF.

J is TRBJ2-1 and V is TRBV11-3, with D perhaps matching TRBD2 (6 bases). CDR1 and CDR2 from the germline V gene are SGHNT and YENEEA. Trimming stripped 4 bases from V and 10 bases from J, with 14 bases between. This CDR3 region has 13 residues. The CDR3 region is CASSWVSGEEQFF. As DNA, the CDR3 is TGTGCCAGCAGCTGGGTCTCGGGGGAGGAGCAGTTCTTC.

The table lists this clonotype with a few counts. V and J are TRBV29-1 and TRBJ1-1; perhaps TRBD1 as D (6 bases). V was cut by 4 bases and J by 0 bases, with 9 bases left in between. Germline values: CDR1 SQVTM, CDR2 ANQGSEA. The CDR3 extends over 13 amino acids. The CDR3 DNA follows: TGCAGCGTTGGACAGGCACTGAACACTGAAGCTTTCTTT. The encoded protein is CSVGQALNTEAFF.

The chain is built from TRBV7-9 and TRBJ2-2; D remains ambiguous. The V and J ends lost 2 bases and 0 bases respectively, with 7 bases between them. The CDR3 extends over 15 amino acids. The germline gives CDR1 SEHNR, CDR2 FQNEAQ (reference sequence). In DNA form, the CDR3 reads TGTGCCAGCAGCTTAACACGGGCGAACACCGGGGAGCTGTTTTTT. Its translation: CASSLTRANTGELFF. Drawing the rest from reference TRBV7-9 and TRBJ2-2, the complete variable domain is DTGVSQNPRHKITKRGQNVTFRCDPISEHNRLYWYRQTLGQGPEFLTYFQNEAQLEKSRLLSDRFSAERPKGSFSTLEIQRTEQGDSAMYLCASSLTRANTGELFFGEGSRLTVL.

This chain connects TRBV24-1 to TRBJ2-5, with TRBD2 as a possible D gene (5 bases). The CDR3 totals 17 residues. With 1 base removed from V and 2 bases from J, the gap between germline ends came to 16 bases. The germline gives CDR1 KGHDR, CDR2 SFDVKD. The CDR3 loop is CATSDFGVALTQETQYF. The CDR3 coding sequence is TGTGCCACCAGTGATTTTGGAGTAGCGCTCACACAAGAGACCCAGTACTTC.

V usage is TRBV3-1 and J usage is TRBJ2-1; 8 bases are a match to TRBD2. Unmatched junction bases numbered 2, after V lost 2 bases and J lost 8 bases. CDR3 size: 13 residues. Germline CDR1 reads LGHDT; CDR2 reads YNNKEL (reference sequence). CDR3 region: CASSQRGGHEQFF. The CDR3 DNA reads TGTGCCAGCAGCCAACGGGGGGGTCATGAGCAGTTCTTC.

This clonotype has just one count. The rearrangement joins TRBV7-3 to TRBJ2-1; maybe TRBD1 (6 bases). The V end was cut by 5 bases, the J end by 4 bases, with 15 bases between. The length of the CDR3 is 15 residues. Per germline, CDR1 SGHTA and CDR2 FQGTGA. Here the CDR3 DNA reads TGTGCCAGCAGCCCTGGTGGGGGCCTTTACAATGAGCAGTTCTTC. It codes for CASSPGGGLYNEQFF.

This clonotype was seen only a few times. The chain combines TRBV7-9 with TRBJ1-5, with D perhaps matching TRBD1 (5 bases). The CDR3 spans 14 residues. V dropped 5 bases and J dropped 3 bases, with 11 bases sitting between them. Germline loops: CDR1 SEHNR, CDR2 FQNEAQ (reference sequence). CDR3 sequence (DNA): TGTGCCAGCAGCCCCACGACAGACAATCAGCCCCAGCATTTT. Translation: CASSPTTDNQPQHF.

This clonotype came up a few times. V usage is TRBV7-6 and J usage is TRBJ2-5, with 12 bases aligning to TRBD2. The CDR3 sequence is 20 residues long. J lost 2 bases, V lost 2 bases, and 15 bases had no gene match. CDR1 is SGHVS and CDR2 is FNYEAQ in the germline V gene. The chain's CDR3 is CASSLLTSGSWVGRQETQYF. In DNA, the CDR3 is TGTGCCAGCAGCTTATTGACTAGCGGGAGTTGGGTGGGGCGACAAGAGACCCAGTACTTC.

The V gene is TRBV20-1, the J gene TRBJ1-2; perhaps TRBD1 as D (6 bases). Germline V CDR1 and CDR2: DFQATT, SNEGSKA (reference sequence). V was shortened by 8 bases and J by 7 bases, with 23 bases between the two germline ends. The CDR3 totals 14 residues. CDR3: CSRGGQGISRGYTF. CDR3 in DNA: TGCAGTCGAGGGGGGCAGGGGATAAGTCGTGGCTACACCTTC.

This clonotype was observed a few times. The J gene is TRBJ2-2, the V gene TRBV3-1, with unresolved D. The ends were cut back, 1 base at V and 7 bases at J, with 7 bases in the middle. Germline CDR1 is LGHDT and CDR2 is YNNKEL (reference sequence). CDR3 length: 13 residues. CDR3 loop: CASSQGRIGELFF. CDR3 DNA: TGTGCCAGCAGCCAAGGGCGGATCGGGGAGCTGTTTTTT.

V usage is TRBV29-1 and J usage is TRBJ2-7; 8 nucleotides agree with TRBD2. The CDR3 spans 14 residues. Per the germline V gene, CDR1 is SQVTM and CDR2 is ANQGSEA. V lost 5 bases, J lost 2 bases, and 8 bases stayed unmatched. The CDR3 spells CSVPRPGLAYEQYF. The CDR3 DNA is TGCAGCGTTCCACGGCCGGGACTAGCCTACGAGCAGTACTTC.

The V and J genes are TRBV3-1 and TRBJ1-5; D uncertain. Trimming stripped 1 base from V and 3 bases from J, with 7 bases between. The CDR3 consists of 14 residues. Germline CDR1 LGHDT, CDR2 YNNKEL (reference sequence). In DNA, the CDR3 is TGTGCCAGCAGCCAAGGGGCCCACAATCAGCCCCAGCATTTT. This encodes CASSQGAHNQPQHF. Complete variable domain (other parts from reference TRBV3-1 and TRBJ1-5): DTAVSQTPKYLVTQMGNDKSIKCEQNLGHDTMYWYKQDSKKFLKIMFSYNNKELIINETVPNRFSPKSPDKAHLNLHINSLELGDSAVYFCASSQGAHNQPQHFGDGTRLSIL.

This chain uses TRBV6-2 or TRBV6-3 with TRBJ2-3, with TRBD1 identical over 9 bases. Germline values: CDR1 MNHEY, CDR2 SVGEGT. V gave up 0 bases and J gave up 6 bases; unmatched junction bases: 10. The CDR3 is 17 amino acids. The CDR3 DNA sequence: TGTGCCAGCAGTTACTCCCCGGGACAGGGCTCAGGTGATACGCAGTATTTT. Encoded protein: CASSYSPGQGSGDTQYF.

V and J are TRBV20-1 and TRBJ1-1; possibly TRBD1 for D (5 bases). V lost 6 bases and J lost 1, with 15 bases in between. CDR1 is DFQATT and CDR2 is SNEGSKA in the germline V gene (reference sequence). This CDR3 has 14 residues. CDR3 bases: TGCAGTGCCAACGCCATGGGGCAGAACACTGAAGCTTTCTTT. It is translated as CSANAMGQNTEAFF.

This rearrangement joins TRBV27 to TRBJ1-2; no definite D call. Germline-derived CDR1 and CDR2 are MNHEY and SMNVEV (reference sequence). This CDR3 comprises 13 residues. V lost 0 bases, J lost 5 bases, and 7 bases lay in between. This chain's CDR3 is CASSLSGMYGYTF. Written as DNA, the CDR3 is TGTGCCAGCAGTTTATCAGGGATGTATGGCTACACCTTC.

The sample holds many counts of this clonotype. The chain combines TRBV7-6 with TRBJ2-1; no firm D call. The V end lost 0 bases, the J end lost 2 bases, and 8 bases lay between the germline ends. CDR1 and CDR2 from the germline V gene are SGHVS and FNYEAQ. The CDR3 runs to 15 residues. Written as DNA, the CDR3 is TGTGCCAGCAGCTTAGCGTTGGTTCCCTACAATGAGCAGTTCTTC. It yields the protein CASSLALVPYNEQFF.

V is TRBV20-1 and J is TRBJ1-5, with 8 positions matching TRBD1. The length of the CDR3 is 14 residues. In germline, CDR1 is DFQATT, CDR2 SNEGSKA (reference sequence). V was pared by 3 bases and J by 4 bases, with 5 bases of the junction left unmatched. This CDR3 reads CSARGQGANQPQHF. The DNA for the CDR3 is TGCAGTGCTAGGGGCCAGGGGGCGAATCAGCCCCAGCATTTT.

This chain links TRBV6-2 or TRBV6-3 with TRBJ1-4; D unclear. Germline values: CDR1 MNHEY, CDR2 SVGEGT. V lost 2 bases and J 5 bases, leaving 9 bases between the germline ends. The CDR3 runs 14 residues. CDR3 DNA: TGTGCCAGCAGTTACGGCGGGGAGAATGAAAAACTGTTTTTT. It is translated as CASSYGGENEKLFF.

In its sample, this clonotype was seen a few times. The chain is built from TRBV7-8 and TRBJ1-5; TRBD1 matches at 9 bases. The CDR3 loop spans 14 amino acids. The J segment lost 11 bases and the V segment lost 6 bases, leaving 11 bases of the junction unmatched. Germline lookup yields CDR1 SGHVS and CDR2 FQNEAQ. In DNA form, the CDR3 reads TGTGCCAGCAGTTCCACAGGGGGCCCGGGGGCCCAGCATTTT. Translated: CASSSTGGPGAQHF.